The 10 T cell receptor beta chains below come from one sample, sequenced in a study of T cells in Graves' hyperthyroidism and ophthalmopathy (dated by TCRdb to about 2019). Libraries came from multiplex PCR. The instrument was an Illumina HiSeq 2000. The TCR beta CDR3 regions were amplified from the RNA transcripts. A first-round RT-PCR of the TCR CDR3 used the HTBI primer set with the Qiagen OneStep RT-PCR kit. The public sequencing data were trimmed at Q25 with fastp and processed into clonotypes with MiXCR by TCRdb, which kept only in-frame beta chains. Every entry covers one CDR3 protein and lists the most common genes and DNA from its rows. The table for this sample lists approximately 620,000 distinct CDR3 sequences; roughly 15% of them were counted only once. The top ten clones comprise approximately 3.5% of the sample. The sequenced sample was blood. Every receptor here comes from a woman aged 35 to 49 with Graves' ophthalmopathy.

The V gene is TRBV19, the J gene TRBJ1-2, with TRBD1 matching over 7 bases. Per germline, CDR1 LNHDA and CDR2 SQIVND (reference sequence). Trimming cost V 0 bases and J 7 bases; bases outside gene matches: 8. This CDR3 spans 15 amino acids. The CDR3, as DNA: TGTGCCAGTAGTATAGATGGAGGGGGCGCAGGTGGCTACACCTTC. Its translation: CASSIDGGGAGGYTF. The variable domain in full, completed from reference TRBV19 and TRBJ1-2, reads DGGITQSPKYLFRKEGQNVTLSCEQNLNHDAMYWYRQDPGQGLRLIYYSQIVNDFQKGDIAEGYSVSREKKESFPLTVTSAQKNPTAFYLCASSIDGGGAGGYTFGSGTRLTVV.

The sample holds many counts of this clonotype. The chain couples TRBV27 to TRBJ1-6; D perhaps matches TRBD1 (5 bases). CDR1 MNHEY and CDR2 SMNVEV come from the germline V gene (reference sequence). V was shortened by 7 bases and J by 5 bases, with 15 bases between the two germline ends. The CDR3 sequence is 15 residues long. In DNA form, the CDR3 reads TGTGCCAGCACTCACGGGGGAGGGGATAATTCACCCCTCCACTTT. This translates into CASTHGGGDNSPLHF.

The gene calls are TRBV30 and TRBJ1-1; D unresolved. Looked up from germline, CDR1 is GTSNPN and CDR2 is SVGIG (reference sequence). V lost 2 bases and J 1 base, leaving 8 bases between the germline ends. The CDR3 loop spans 13 amino acids. The DNA of the CDR3 is TGTGCCTGGAGTTCACAGAAGAACACTGAAGCTTTCTTT. Residues: CAWSSQKNTEAFF.

This sequence joins TRBV5-1 and TRBJ1-3; 9 bases match TRBD1. J was trimmed by 0 bases and V by 4 bases; bases with no gene match: 5. The CDR3 sequence is 16 residues long. The germline CDR1 and CDR2 sequences are SGHRS and YFSETQ. The CDR3 DNA sequence: TGCGCCAGCAGCCCGACAGGGGGAATCTCTGGAAACACCATATATTTT. Its protein is CASSPTGGISGNTIYF.

This clonotype occurred a few times. The chain carries TRBV3-1 and TRBJ1-3; D perhaps matches TRBD1 (5 bases). The CDR3 extends over 14 amino acids. V lost 8 bases to trimming and J lost 0 bases, with 11 bases between them. Germline CDR1 and CDR2: LGHDT and YNNKEL (reference sequence). The CDR3 sequence: CASRRGSSGNTIYF. In DNA form, the CDR3 reads TGTGCCAGCCGACGGGGGAGCTCTGGAAACACCATATATTTT.

In its sample, this clonotype was seen a few times. The V and J genes are TRBV19 and TRBJ2-2, with 8 positions matching TRBD1. Germline V gene lookup returns CDR1 LNHDA and CDR2 SQIVND (reference sequence). The junction had 4 bases not matched to a gene; V was cut back by 7 bases and J by 0 bases. CDR3 size: 15 residues. Written as DNA, the CDR3 is TGTGCCAGTACCCGGACAGGGCCGAACACCGGGGAGCTGTTTTTT. This sequence encodes CASTRTGPNTGELFF.

The CDR3 sequence is CASSVRGGLMNTEAFF. The CDR3, as DNA: TGTGCCAGCAGCGTGCGCGGGGGCCTAATGAACACTGAAGCTTTCTTT. This chain joins TRBV11-2 and TRBJ1-1; TRBD1 might be the D (6 bases). Trimming removed 5 bases at V and 0 bases at J, with 16 bases between. This CDR3 is 16 amino acids long. Germline CDR1 is SGHAT and CDR2 is FQNNGV.

This clonotype was seen at least ten times. The chain links TRBV7-9 to TRBJ2-5, with 9 bases that match TRBD1. With V trimmed by 1 base and J by 5 bases, 2 bases remained unmatched. There are 14 residues in the CDR3. CDR1 SEHNR and CDR2 FQNEAQ come from the germline V gene (reference sequence). CDR3 loop: CASSLGTGDETQYF. Written as DNA, the CDR3 is TGTGCCAGCAGCTTAGGGACAGGGGATGAGACCCAGTACTTC.

The table lists this clonotype with many counts. The V call is TRBV12-3 or TRBV12-4, the J call TRBJ1-2; D gene uncertain. Trimming removed 2 bases from V and 7 bases from J, with 14 bases in between. The CDR3 sequence is 14 residues long. CDR3 coding DNA: TGTGCCAGCAGTTTACTCATCAAGGGATCTGGCTACACCTTC. It translates to CASSLLIKGSGYTF.

This clonotype was detected a few times. This chain links TRBV7-2 with TRBJ1-1; D not resolved. Trimming shortened V by 8 bases and J by 2 bases, and 18 bases separated the two germline ends. Germline-derived CDR1 and CDR2 are SGHTA and FQGNSA. The CDR3 consists of 15 residues. CDR3 nucleotides: TGTGCCAGCGCCCTCGGGTTTTTCGGAAACACTGAAGCTTTCTTT. Protein: CASALGFFGNTEAFF.